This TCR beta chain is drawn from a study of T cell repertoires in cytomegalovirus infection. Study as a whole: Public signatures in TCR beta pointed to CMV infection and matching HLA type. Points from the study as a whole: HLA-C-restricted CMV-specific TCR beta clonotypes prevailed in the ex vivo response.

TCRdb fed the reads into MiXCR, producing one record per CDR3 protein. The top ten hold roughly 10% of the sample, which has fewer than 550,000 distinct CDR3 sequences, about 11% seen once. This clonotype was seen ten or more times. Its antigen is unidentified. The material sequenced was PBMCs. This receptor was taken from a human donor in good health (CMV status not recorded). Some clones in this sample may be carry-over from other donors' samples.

For the CDR3, the DNA is TGTGCCAGCAGCTTTGCTAGGTTGTCCGGCGAGCAGTTCTTC. This encodes CASSFARLSGEQFF. V gene TRBV7-2 combines with J gene TRBJ2-1; D gene unclear. The germline CDR1 and CDR2 sequences are SGHTA and FQGNSA. Trimming shortened V by 3 bases and J by 10 bases, and 16 bases separated the two germline ends. The CDR3 length is 14 residues.